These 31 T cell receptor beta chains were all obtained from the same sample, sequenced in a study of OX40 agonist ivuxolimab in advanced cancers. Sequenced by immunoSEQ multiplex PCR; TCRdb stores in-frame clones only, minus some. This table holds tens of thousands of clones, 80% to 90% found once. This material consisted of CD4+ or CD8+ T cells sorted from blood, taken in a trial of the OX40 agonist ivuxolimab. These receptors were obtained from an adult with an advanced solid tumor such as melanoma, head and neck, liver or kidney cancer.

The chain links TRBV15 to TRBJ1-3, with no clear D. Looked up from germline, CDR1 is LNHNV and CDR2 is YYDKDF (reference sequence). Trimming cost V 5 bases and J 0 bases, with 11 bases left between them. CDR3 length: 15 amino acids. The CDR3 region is CATSGDTNSGNTIYF. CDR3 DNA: TGTGCCACCAGCGGCGACACAAACTCTGGAAACACCATATATTTT.

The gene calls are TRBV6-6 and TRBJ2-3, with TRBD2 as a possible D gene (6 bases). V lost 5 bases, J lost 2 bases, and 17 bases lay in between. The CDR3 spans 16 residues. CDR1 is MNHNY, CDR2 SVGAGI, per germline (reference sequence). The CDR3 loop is CASSHPGAVSTDTQYF. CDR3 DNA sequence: TGTGCCAGCAGTCACCCGGGAGCGGTTTCCACAGATACGCAGTATTTT.

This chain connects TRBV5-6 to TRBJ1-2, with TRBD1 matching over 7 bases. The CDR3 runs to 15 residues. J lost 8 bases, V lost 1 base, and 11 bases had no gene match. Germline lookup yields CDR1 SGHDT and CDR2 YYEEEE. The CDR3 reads CASSLSGQAPGGYTF. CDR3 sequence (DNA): TGTGCCAGCAGCTTGTCCGGACAGGCGCCCGGGGGCTACACCTTC.

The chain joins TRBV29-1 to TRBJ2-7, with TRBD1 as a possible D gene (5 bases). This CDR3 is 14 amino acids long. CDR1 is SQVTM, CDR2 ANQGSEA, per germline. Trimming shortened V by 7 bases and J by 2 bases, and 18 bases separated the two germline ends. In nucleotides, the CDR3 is TGCAGCGCCACGACGGCAGGGATAGCCTACGAGCAGTACTTC. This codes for CSATTAGIAYEQYF.

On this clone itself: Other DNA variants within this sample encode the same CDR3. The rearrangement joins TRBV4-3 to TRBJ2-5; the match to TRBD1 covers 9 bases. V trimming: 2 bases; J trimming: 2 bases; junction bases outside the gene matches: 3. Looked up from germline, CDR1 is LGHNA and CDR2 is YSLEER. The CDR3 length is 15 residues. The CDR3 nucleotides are TGCGCCAGCAGCCAATCCGGGACAGGGCAAGAGACCCAGTACTTC. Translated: CASSQSGTGQETQYF.

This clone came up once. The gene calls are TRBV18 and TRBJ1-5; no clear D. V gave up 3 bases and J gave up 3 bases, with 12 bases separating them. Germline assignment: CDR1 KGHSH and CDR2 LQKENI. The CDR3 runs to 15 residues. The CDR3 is CASSPIGGPNQPQHF. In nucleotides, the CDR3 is TGTGCCAGCTCACCGATTGGAGGACCCAATCAGCCCCAGCATTTT.

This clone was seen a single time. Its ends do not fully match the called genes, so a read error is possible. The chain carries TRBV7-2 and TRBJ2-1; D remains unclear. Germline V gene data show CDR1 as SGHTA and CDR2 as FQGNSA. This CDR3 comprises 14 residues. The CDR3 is CASGLGTYPNEQFF. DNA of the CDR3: TGTGCCAGCGGCTTAGGCACCTACCCCAATGAGCAGTTCTTC.

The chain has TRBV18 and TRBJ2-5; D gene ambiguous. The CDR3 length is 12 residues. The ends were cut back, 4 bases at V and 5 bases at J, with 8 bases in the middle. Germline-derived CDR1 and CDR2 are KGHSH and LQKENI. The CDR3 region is CASSLRGETQYF. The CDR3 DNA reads TGTGCCAGCTCACTTCGTGGGGAGACCCAGTACTTC.

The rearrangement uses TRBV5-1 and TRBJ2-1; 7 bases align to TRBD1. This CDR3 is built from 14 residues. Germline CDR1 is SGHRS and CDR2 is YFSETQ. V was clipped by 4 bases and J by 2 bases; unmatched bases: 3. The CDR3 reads CASSTTGTYNEQFF. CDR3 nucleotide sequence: TGCGCCAGCAGCACGACAGGGACCTACAATGAGCAGTTCTTC.

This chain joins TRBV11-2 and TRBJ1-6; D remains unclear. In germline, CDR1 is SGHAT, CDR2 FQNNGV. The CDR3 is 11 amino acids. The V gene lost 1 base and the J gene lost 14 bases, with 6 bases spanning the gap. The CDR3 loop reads CASSLGVTLHF. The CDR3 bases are TGTGCCAGCAGCTTAGGGGTTACCCTCCACTTT.

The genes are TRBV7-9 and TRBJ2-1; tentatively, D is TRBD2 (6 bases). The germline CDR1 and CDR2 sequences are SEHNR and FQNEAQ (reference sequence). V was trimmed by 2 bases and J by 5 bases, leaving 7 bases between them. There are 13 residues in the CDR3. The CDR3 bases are TGTGCCAGCAGCTTACGGAGGGACAATGAGCAGTTCTTC. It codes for CASSLRRDNEQFF.

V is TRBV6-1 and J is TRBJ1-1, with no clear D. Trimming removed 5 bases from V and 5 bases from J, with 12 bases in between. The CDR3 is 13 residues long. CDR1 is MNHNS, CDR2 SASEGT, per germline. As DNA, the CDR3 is TGTGCCAGCAGTCAAAACCGGCAGACTGAAGCTTTCTTT. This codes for CASSQNRQTEAFF.

As DNA, the CDR3 is TGTGCCTGGATGAACCCGGGGGCTGGTAATGAAAAACTGTTTTTT. It encodes CAWMNPGAGNEKLFF. J is TRBJ1-4 and V is TRBV30, with D perhaps matching TRBD1 (6 bases). In germline, CDR1 is GTSNPN, CDR2 SVGIG (reference sequence). V was pared by 4 bases and J by 4 bases, with 16 bases between. This CDR3 has 15 amino acids.

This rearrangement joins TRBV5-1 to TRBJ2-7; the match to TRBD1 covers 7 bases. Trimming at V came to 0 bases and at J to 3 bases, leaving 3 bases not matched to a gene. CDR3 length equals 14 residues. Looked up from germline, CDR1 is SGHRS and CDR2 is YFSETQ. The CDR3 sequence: CASSLAGQFYEQYF. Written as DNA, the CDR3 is TGCGCCAGCAGCTTGGCGGGACAGTTCTACGAGCAGTACTTC.

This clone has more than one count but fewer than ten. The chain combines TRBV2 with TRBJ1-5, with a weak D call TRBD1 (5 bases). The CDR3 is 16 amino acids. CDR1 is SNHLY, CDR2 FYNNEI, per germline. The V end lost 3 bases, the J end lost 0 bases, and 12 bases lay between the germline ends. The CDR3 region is CASSDRGRFSNQPQHF. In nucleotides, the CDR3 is TGTGCCAGCAGTGATAGGGGCAGGTTTAGCAATCAGCCCCAGCATTTT. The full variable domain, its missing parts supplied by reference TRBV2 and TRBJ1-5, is EPEVTQTPSHQVTQMGQEVILRCVPISNHLYFYWYRQILGQKVEFLVSFYNNEISEKSEIFDDQFSVERPDGSNFTLKIRSTKLEDSAMYFCASSDRGRFSNQPQHFGDGTRLSIL.

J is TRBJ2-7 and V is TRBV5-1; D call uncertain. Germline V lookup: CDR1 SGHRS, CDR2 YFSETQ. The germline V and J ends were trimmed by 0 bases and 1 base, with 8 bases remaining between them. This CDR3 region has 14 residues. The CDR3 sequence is CASSLVIKSYEQYF. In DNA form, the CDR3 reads TGCGCCAGCAGCTTGGTCATTAAGTCCTACGAGCAGTACTTC.

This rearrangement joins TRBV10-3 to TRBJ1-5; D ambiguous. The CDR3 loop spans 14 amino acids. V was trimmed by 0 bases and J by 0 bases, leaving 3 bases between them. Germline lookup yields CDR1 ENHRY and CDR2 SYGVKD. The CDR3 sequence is CAISESPSNQPQHF. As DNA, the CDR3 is TGTGCCATCAGTGAGTCACCTAGCAATCAGCCCCAGCATTTT.

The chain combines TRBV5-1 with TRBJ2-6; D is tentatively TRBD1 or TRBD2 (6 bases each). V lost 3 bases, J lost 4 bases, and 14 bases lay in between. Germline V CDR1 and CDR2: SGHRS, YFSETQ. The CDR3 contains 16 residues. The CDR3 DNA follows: TGCGCCAGCAGCTGGGACTCAGGGGAAGGGGCCAACGTCCTGACTTTC. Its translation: CASSWDSGEGANVLTF.

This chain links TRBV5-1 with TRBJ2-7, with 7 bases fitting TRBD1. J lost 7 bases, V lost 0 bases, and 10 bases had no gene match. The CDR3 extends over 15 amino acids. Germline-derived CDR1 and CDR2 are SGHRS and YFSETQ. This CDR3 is CASSLGDSLTREQYF. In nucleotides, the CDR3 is TGCGCCAGCAGCTTGGGGGACAGCCTAACTCGGGAGCAGTACTTC.

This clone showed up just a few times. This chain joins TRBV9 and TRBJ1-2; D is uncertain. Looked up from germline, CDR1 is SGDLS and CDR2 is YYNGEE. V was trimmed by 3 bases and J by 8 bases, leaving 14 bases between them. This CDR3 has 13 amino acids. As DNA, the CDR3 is TGTGCCAGCAGCGAGGGAACGGGCTGGGGCTACACCTTC. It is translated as CASSEGTGWGYTF.

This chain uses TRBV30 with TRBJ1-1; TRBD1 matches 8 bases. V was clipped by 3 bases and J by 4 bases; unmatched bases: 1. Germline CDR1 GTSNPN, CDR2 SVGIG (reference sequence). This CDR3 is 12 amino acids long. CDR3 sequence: CAWRGQATEAFF. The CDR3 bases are TGTGCCTGGAGGGGACAGGCCACTGAAGCTTTCTTT.

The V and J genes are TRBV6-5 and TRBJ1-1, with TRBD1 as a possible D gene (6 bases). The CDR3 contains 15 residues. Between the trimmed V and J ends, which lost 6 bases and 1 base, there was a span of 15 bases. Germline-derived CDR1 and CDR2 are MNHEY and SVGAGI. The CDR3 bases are TGTGCCAGCAGATCAGACAGGCTGGCGAACACTGAAGCTTTCTTT. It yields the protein CASRSDRLANTEAFF.

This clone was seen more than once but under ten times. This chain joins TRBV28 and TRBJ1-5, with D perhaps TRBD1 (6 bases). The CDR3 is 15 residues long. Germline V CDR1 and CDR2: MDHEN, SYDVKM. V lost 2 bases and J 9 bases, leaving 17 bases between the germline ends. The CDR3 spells CASSLAMGGPRPQHF. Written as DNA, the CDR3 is TGTGCCAGCAGTTTAGCAATGGGGGGGCCCCGGCCCCAGCATTTT.

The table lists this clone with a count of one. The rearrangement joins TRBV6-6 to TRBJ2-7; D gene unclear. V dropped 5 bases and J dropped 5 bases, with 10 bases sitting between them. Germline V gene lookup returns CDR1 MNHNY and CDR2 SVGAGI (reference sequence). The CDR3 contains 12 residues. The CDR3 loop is CASSPLRDEQYF. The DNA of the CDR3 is TGTGCCAGCAGTCCCCTTCGGGACGAGCAGTACTTC.

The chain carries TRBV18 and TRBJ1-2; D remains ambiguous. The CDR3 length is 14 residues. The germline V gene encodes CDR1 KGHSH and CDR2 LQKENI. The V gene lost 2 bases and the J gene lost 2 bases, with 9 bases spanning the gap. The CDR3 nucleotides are TGTGCCAGCTCACCAGATAGTTCAAACTATGGCTACACCTTC. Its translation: CASSPDSSNYGYTF.

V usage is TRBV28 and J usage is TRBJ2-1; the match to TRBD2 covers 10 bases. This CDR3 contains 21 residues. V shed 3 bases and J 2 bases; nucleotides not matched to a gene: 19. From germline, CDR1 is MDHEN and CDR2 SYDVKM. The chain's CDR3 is CASSLANPSGRAILTYNEQFF. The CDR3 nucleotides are TGTGCCAGCAGTTTGGCAAATCCGAGCGGGAGGGCCATCTTAACCTACAATGAGCAGTTCTTC.

This chain's CDR3 is CASSAQPASGNTIYF. CDR3 coding DNA: TGTGCCAGCAGCGCCCAACCAGCCTCTGGAAACACCATATATTTT. This chain uses TRBV7-2 with TRBJ1-3, with D hard to call. Trimming pared 5 bases from V and 0 bases from J, leaving 11 bases between. Germline assignment: CDR1 SGHTA and CDR2 FQGNSA. The CDR3 totals 15 residues. Supplemented by reference TRBV7-2 and TRBJ1-3, the full variable domain reads GAGVSQSPSNKVTEKGKDVELRCDPISGHTALYWYRQSLGQGLEFLIYFQGNSAPDKSGLPSDRFSAERTGGSVSTLTIQRTQQEDSAVYLCASSAQPASGNTIYFGEGSWLTVV.

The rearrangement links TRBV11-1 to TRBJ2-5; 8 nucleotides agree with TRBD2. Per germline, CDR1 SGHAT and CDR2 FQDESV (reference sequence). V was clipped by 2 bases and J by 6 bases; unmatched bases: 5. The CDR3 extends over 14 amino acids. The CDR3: CASSLRRGAQTQYF. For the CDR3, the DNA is TGTGCCAGCAGCTTAAGGCGGGGGGCGCAGACCCAGTACTTC.

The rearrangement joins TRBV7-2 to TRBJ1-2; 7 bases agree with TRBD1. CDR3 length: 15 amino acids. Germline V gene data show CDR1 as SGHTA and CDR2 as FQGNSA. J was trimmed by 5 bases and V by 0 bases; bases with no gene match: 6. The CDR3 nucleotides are TGTGCCAGCAGCTTAGCGAGAGGGGGCGGTTATGGCTACACCTTC. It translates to CASSLARGGGYGYTF.

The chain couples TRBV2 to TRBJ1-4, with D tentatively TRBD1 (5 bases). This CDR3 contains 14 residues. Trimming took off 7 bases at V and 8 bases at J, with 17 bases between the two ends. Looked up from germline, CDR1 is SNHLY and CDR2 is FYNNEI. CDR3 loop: CASNRDPEGEKLFF. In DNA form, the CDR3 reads TGTGCCAGCAACCGGGACCCGGAGGGAGAAAAACTGTTTTTT.

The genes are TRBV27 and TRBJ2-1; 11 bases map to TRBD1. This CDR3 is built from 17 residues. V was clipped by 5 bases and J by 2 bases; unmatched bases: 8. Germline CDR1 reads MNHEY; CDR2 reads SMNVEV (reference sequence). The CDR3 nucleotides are TGTGCCAGCAGTCCCACCGGGACAGGGGGTCCCTACAATGAGCAGTTCTTC. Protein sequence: CASSPTGTGGPYNEQFF.